A single sample gave rise to the 5 T cell receptor beta chains below, sequenced in a study of blood T cell repertoires in COVID-19. Profiling relied on immunoSEQ multiplex PCR, and the TCRdb table lists in-frame clones only, not all of them. The data hold tens of thousands of clones, with roughly 80% observed a single time. The specimen was peripheral blood. The receptors originated from a man between 65 and 85 years old with COVID-19, enrolled during active disease.

The CDR3 loop is CASSRTGIRDSFFF. DNA for the CDR3: TGTGCCAGCAGCCGTACAGGGATTCGAGATAGTTTCTTTTTT. The V and J genes are TRBV16 and TRBJ1-4; D might be TRBD1 (6 bases). V dropped 4 bases and J dropped 17 bases, with 23 bases sitting between them. The CDR3 runs to 14 residues. The germline V gene has CDR1 KGHSY and CDR2 FQNENV.

The CDR3 here is CASSSGTMSQETQYF. The CDR3 DNA sequence: TGTGCCAGCAGCTCCGGGACTATGTCGCAAGAGACCCAGTACTTC. The rearrangement links TRBV2 to TRBJ2-5; 7 bases agree with TRBD2. The germline gives CDR1 SNHLY, CDR2 FYNNEI. The CDR3 consists of 15 residues. V trimming: 6 bases; J trimming: 2 bases; junction bases outside the gene matches: 9.

The CDR3 loop is CASSPPEQIYEQYF. In nucleotides, the CDR3 is TGTGCCAGCTCACCACCGGAGCAAATCTACGAGCAGTACTTC. The chain is built from TRBV18 and TRBJ2-7; D is unresolved. This CDR3 is built from 14 residues. The germline CDR1 and CDR2 sequences are KGHSH and LQKENI. The V and J ends lost 0 bases and 3 bases respectively, with 9 bases between them.

The chain couples TRBV18 to TRBJ2-7; tentative D call: TRBD2 (6 bases). V lost 6 bases, J lost 2 bases, and 17 bases lay in between. The length of the CDR3 is 15 residues. Germline lookup yields CDR1 KGHSH and CDR2 LQKENI. CDR3: CASSGGASRTYEQYF. The CDR3 coding sequence is TGTGCCAGCTCTGGCGGGGCTTCGAGGACCTACGAGCAGTACTTC.

The chain uses TRBV24-1 and TRBJ2-1, with a possible D match to TRBD2 (7 bases). The CDR3 sequence is 18 residues long. Germline V gene lookup returns CDR1 KGHDR and CDR2 SFDVKD. Trimming removed 4 bases from V and 6 bases from J, with 24 bases in between. The CDR3 sequence is CATSDAPGLRGAFNEQFF. In DNA form, the CDR3 reads TGTGCCACCAGTGACGCGCCGGGGCTCCGGGGGGCTTTCAATGAGCAGTTCTTC.